These 5 T cell receptor beta chains were sequenced from one sample in a study of glioma-infiltrating T cells. TCR alpha and beta CDR3 regions were amplified from RNA using iRepertoire nested multiplex PCR. TCRdb used MiXCR to reprocess the multiplex PCR reads, holding one entry per CDR3 protein. The profile covers 100,000 to 150,000 distinct CDR3 sequences, with approximately 26% appearing a single time and around a quarter taken by the ten largest. Sequencing input: glioma tissue, nonneoplastic brain tissue, or PBMCs (not recorded which). The receptors originated from a human donor with low-grade glioma or glioblastoma, undergoing nonglioma brain surgery, or in good health (not recorded which).

The rearrangement joins TRBV12-3 or TRBV12-4 to TRBJ1-1; D might be TRBD1 (5 bases). This CDR3 comprises 14 residues. V dropped 6 bases and J dropped 3 bases, with 14 bases sitting between them. In DNA form, the CDR3 reads TGTGCCAGCAGGGGACGGCATGCGGACACTGAAGCTTTCTTT. Translating gives CASRGRHADTEAFF.

In this sample, this clonotype turned up many times. V is TRBV20-1 and J is TRBJ2-4; D might be TRBD1 or TRBD2, each matching 6 bases. The V gene's germline CDR1 is DFQATT and CDR2 SNEGSKA (reference sequence). The V and J ends lost 0 bases and 8 bases respectively, with 11 bases between them. The CDR3 covers 13 residues. As DNA, the CDR3 is TGCAGTGCTAGAGATGGAGGGGGAGACATTCAGTACTTC. It translates to CSARDGGGDIQYF.

This clonotype came up a few times. V usage is TRBV29-1 and J usage is TRBJ2-3; no definite D call. The CDR3 loop spans 12 amino acids. Germline loops: CDR1 SQVTM, CDR2 ANQGSEA. V gave up 3 bases and J gave up 6 bases, with 10 bases separating them. Written as DNA, the CDR3 is TGCAGCGTTGAGGGTGAGGCGGATACGCAGTATTTT. Translating gives CSVEGEADTQYF.

On this clonotype: It may be a read error: a sequence one base away is much more abundant. This rearrangement joins TRBV20-1 to TRBJ2-7; 10 positions match TRBD1. Germline values: CDR1 DFQATT, CDR2 SNEGSKA (reference sequence). V was clipped by 0 bases and J by 6 bases; unmatched bases: 11. The CDR3 runs to 16 residues. CDR3 DNA: TGCAGTGCTAGAGATATGGGACAGGGGAACCCCTGCGAGCAGTACGTC. It yields the protein CSARDMGQGNPCEQYV.

This clonotype has at least ten counts. The genes are TRBV4-1 and TRBJ1-5, with D hard to call. This CDR3 contains 16 residues. Germline lookup yields CDR1 MGHRA and CDR2 YSYEKL. V was cut by 4 bases and J by 2 bases, with 15 bases left in between. The CDR3 protein is CASSPAWLFGNQPQHF. Written as DNA, the CDR3 is TGCGCCAGCAGCCCGGCGTGGCTCTTTGGCAATCAGCCCCAGCATTTT.